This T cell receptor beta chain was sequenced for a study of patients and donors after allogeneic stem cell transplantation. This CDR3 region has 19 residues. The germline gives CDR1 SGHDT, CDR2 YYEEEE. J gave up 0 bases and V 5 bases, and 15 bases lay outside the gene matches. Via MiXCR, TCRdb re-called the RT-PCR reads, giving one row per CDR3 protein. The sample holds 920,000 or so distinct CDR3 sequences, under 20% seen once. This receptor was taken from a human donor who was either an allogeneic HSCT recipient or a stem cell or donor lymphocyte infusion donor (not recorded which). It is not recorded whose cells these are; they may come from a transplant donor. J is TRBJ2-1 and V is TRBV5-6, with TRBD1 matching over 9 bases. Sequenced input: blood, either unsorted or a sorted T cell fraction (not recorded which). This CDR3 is CASSSRPGQGYSSYNEQFF. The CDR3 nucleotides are TGTGCCAGCAGTTCGCGGCCGGGACAGGGATACTCCTCCTACAATGAGCAGTTCTTC.